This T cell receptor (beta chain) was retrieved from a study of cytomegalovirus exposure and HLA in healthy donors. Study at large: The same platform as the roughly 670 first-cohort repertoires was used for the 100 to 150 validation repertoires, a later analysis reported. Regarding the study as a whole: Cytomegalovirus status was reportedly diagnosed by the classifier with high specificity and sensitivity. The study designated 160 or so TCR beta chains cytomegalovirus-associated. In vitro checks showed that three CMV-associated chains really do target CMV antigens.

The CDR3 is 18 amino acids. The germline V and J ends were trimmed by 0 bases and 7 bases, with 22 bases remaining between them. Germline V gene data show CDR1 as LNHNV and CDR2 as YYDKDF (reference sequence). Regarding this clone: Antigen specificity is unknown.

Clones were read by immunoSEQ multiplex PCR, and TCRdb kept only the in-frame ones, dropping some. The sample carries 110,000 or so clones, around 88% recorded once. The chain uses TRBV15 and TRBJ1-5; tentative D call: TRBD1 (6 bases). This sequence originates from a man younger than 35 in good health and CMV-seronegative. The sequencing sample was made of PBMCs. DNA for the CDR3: TGTGCCACCAGCAGAGATCGGAGGCAGGGGTGGGGCTGGCAGCCCCAGCATTTT. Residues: CATSRDRRQGWGWQPQHF.